A single sample gave rise to the 6 T cell receptor beta chains below, sequenced in a study of identical twins. MiXCR was run by TCRdb on the 5' RACE reads, yielding one entry per CDR3 protein. The data hold about 790,000 distinct CDR3 sequences, with over 15% observed a single time. Another study also made use of these data, one on T cells expressing NK-cell markers.

The sample consisted of PBMCs. These receptors were collected from a woman in her late teens or twenties in good health.

This chain joins TRBV14 and TRBJ1-6, with 7 bases that match TRBD1. Germline values: CDR1 SGHDN, CDR2 FVKESK. The CDR3 spans 15 residues. V lost 5 bases and J lost 4; bases outside the gene matches: 5. CDR3 nucleotides: TGTGCCAGCAGCACGCTGACAGGGTATAATTCACCCCTCCACTTT. Encoded protein: CASSTLTGYNSPLHF.

Ten or more counts support this clonotype. At one end the junction does not follow the germline gene, possibly because of a read error. The chain uses TRBV5-1 and TRBJ2-1, with D perhaps matching TRBD2 (6 bases). Germline-derived CDR1 and CDR2 are SGHRS and YFSETQ. The CDR3 contains 14 residues. Here the CDR3 reads CASSFSGGNNEQFF. The CDR3 region has the DNA TGTGCCAGCAGCTTTAGTGGAGGGAACAATGAGCAGTTCTTC.

The CDR3 DNA follows: TGTGCCAGCAGTTTCGGGATTGAGCAGTTCTTC. Translated: CASSFGIEQFF. The chain has TRBV28 and TRBJ2-1; a possible D gene is TRBD2 (5 bases). The germline CDR1 and CDR2 sequences are MDHEN and SYDVKM. V shed 3 bases and J shed 9 bases, with 6 bases lying between them. There are 11 residues in the CDR3. Looking up the rest from reference TRBV28 and TRBJ2-1 gives the full variable domain: DVKVTQSSRYLVKRTGEKVFLECVQDMDHENMFWYRQDPGLGLRLIYFSYDVKMKEKGDIPEGYSVSREKKERFSLILESASTNQTSMYLCASSFGIEQFFGPGTRLTVL.

The chain has TRBV5-1 and TRBJ2-7; the D is unclear. Germline V gene lookup returns CDR1 SGHRS and CDR2 YFSETQ. The germline V and J ends were trimmed by 6 bases and 0 bases, with 13 bases remaining between them. The CDR3 is 14 amino acids. The CDR3 reads CASKGSLSSYEQYF. CDR3 nucleotides: TGCGCCAGCAAAGGAAGCCTGAGCTCCTACGAGCAGTACTTC.

This chain connects TRBV6-5 to TRBJ1-1; D is possibly TRBD1 (6 bases). CDR3 length equals 14 residues. V was shortened by 2 bases and J by 0 bases, with 7 bases between the two germline ends. Germline-derived CDR1 and CDR2 are MNHEY and SVGAGI. The CDR3 nucleotides are TGTGCCAGCAGTTACCGACAGGTGAACACTGAAGCTTTCTTT. As protein: CASSYRQVNTEAFF.

V and J are TRBV12-3 or TRBV12-4 and TRBJ1-2; D unresolved. The CDR3 is 12 amino acids. Trimming took off 4 bases at V and 9 bases at J, with 12 bases between the two ends. The CDR3 DNA reads TGTGCCAGCAGTTCGGGCCTACCCCGCTACACCTTC. Its protein product is CASSSGLPRYTF.